A selection of T cell receptor beta chains follows, all from one sample in a study of graft-versus-host responses after intestinal transplantation. These receptors have no identified antigens. Some clones are missing from TCRdb's copy, which holds only in-frame ones; the method was immunoSEQ multiplex PCR. The sample consists of about 71,000 clones, 90% of them appearing once. Specimen: unstimulated CD8+ T cells sorted from spleen or lymph node cells, collected before intestinal transplant. The receptors stem from a human donor who received an intestinal transplant. Both conserved end residues are part of each CDR3. The order of the fields is V gene, clone size, J gene, CDR3 length, D gene, CDR3 DNA, CDR3 protein. D genes are given only for firm matches. Size values are once, few and many counts, or a class for expanded clones, and some rows have none.

TRBV13,.,TRBJ2-7,14,TRBD2,TGTGCCAGCAGCTCGGGACTAGCGGGGGGAGAGCAGTACTTC,CASSSGLAGGEQYF
TRBV5-4,.,TRBJ2-6,17,TRBD2,TGTGCCAGCAGCTCCCCAGCGGGGGACTCTGGGGCCAACGTCCTGACTTTC,CASSSPAGDSGANVLTF
TRBV11-2,.,TRBJ2-7,19,.,TGTGCCAGCAGCCCGGGGGTTCTTGGGGACAGTCCTAACTACTACGAGCAGTACTTC,CASSPGVLGDSPNYYEQYF
TRBV6-5,.,TRBJ1-5,13,.,TGTGCCAGCAGTTACGGACAAAATCAGCCCCAGCATTTT,CASSYGQNQPQHF
TRBV6-5,once,TRBJ1-2,13,.,TGTGCCAGCAGTTACCCCGGTGGCTATGGCTACACCTTC,CASSYPGGYGYTF
TRBV6-1,.,TRBJ2-1,13,.,TGTGCCAGCAGTGTCGCGATTGGCAATGAGCAGTTCTTC,CASSVAIGNEQFF
TRBV7-9,.,TRBJ1-2,14,TRBD1,TGTGCCAGCAGCCTGGGACAGGGTGGTCTTGGCTACACCTTC,CASSLGQGGLGYTF
TRBV14,.,TRBJ2-5,14,TRBD1,TGTGCCAGCAGCCTTACGAGGGGGCAGGAGACCCAGTACTTC,CASSLTRGQETQYF
TRBV2,.,TRBJ2-7,15,TRBD2,TGTGCCAGCAGTGCGACTAGCGGGGTCCCCTACGAGCAGTACTTC,CASSATSGVPYEQYF
TRBV19,.,TRBJ1-2,13,TRBD1,TGTGCCAGTAGTTGGACAGGAGTCTATGGCTACACCTTC,CASSWTGVYGYTF
TRBV19,.,TRBJ2-7,14,.,TGTGCCAGTAGTCCCGCAAGAGCCTCCTACGAGCAGTACTTC,CASSPARASYEQYF
TRBV5-8,once,TRBJ2-7,15,TRBD2,TGTGCCAGCAGCTGGGGACTAGCGGGGCCCTACGAGCAGTACTTC,CASSWGLAGPYEQYF
TRBV19,.,TRBJ2-1,14,.,TGTGCCAGTAGTATACGGACAACGTTCAATGAGCAGTTCTTC,CASSIRTTFNEQFF
TRBV4-1,.,TRBJ1-5,15,.,TGCGCCAGCAGCTGGACCGGGGGATCCAATCAGCCCCAGCATTTT,CASSWTGGSNQPQHF
TRBV27,.,TRBJ2-7,15,.,TGTGCCAGCAGTTTACAGGGAAAGAGGTCCTACGAGCAGTACTTC,CASSLQGKRSYEQYF
TRBV4-1,.,TRBJ2-7,15,.,TGCGCCAGCAGCCAAGATTCCTCTATAATCTACGAGCAGTACTTC,CASSQDSSIIYEQYF
TRBV7-6,.,TRBJ2-1,12,TRBD2,TGTGCCAGCAGCCCTAGCGGGAGTGAGCAGTTCTTC,CASSPSGSEQFF
TRBV5-6,few,TRBJ2-7,14,TRBD1,TGTGCCAGCAGCTCGGGGACAGGAGCCTACGAGCAGTACTTC,CASSSGTGAYEQYF
TRBV10-1,.,TRBJ1-1,13,.,TGCGCCACGCAAGACAGAAAAAGTAATGAAGCTTTCTTT,CATQDRKSNEAFF
TRBV7-9,.,TRBJ2-5,15,.,TGTGCCAGCAGCCCAACGACAAGCCCCCAGGAGACCCAGTACTTC,CASSPTTSPQETQYF
TRBV5-4,.,TRBJ1-5,15,.,TGTGCCAGCAGCCCCGGACACCTTGGCAATCAGCCCCAGCATTTT,CASSPGHLGNQPQHF
TRBV6-6,.,TRBJ1-2,14,TRBD1,TGTGCCAGCAGTTACTCGACAGGGGCCGATGGCTACACCTTC,CASSYSTGADGYTF
TRBV6-5,.,TRBJ2-7,14,.,TGTGCCAGCAGTTACTCGAGGGGGAACTACGAGCAGTACTTC,CASSYSRGNYEQYF
TRBV5-6,.,TRBJ1-6,14,.,TGTGCCAGCAGCCACGGACAGTCTGGATCACCCCTCCACTTT,CASSHGQSGSPLHF
TRBV13,.,TRBJ2-7,17,TRBD1,TGTGCCAGCAGCCCCTTGGGGGACAGGGGGGACCCCTACGAGCAGTACTTC,CASSPLGDRGDPYEQYF
TRBV11-3,.,TRBJ2-1,15,TRBD2,TGTGCCGGCAGCGTGGGACTAGCGGGGGGGAATGAGCAGTTCTTC,CAGSVGLAGGNEQFF
TRBV5-1,.,TRBJ2-5,10,.,TGCGCCAGCAGCCCGGAGACCCAGTACTTC,CASSPETQYF
TRBV7-2,.,TRBJ1-4,11,.,TGTACCAGCAGCTTAGGGGGGCAACTGTTTTTT,CTSSLGGQLFF
TRBV9,.,TRBJ2-1,12,.,TGTGCCAGCAGCGTAGGGTATGGGCCCCAGTTCTTC,CASSVGYGPQFF
TRBV25-1,.,TRBJ1-4,15,TRBD1,TGTGCCAGCAGTGACGAGACAGGGGAGGTCGTAAAACTGTTTTTT,CASSDETGEVVKLFF